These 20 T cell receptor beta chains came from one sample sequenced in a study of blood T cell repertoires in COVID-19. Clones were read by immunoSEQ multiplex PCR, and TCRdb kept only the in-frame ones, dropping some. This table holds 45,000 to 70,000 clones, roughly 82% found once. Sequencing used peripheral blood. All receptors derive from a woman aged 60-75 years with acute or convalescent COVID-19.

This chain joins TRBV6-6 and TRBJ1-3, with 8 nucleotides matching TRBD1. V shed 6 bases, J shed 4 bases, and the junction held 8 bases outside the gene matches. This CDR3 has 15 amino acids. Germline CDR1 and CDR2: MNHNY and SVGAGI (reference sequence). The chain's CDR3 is CASRLSGGAGNTIYF. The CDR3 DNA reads TGTGCCAGCAGGCTTTCAGGGGGCGCAGGAAACACCATATATTTT.

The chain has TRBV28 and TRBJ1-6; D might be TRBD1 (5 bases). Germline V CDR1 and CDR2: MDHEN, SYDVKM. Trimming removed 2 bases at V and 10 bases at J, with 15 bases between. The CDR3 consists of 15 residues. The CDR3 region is CASSLSGGGTSPLHF. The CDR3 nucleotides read TGTGCCAGCAGTTTAAGTGGGGGAGGCACCTCACCCCTCCACTTT.

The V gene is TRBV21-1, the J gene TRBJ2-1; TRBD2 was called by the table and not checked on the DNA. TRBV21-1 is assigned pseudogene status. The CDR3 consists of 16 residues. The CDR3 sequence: CASSKAPIAGNNEQFF. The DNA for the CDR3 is TGTGCCAGCAGCAAAGCGCCAATAGCGGGGAACAATGAGCAGTTCTTC.

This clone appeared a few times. In DNA, the CDR3 is TGTGCCACCAGTGATTTCTTTGCGGGACAGTCCAAGGAGCCCTACGAGCAGTACTTC. Protein: CATSDFFAGQSKEPYEQYF. The chain links TRBV24-1 to TRBJ2-7; D is possibly TRBD1 (7 bases). Trimming shortened V by 1 base and J by 2 bases, and 23 bases separated the two germline ends. Per germline, CDR1 KGHDR and CDR2 SFDVKD. This CDR3 has 19 amino acids.

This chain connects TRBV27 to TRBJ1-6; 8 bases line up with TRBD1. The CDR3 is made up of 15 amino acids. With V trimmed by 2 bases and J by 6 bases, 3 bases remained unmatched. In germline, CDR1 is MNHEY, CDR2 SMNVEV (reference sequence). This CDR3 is CASSLRDRSNSPLHF. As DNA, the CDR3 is TGTGCCAGCAGTTTAAGGGACAGGAGTAATTCACCCCTCCACTTT.

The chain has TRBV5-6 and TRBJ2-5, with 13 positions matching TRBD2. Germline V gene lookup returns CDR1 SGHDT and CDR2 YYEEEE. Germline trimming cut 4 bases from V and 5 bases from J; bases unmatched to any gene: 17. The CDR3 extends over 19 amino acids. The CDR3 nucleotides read TGTGCCAGCAGCCCCGAGAAAACTAGCGGGGGGGCGATTTCGGAGACCCAGTACTTC. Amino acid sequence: CASSPEKTSGGAISETQYF.

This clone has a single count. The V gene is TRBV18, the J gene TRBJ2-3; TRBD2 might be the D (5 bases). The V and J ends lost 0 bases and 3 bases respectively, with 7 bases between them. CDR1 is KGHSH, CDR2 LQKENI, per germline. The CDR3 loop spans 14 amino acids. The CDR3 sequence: CASSPPVATDTQYF. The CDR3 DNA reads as TGTGCCAGCTCACCACCGGTAGCGACAGATACGCAGTATTTT. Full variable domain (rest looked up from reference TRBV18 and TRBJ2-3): NAGVMQNPRHLVRRRGQEARLRCSPMKGHSHVYWYRQLPEEGLKFMVYLQKENIIDESGMPKERFSAEFPKEGPSILRIQQVVRGDSAAYFCASSPPVATDTQYFGPGTRLTVL.

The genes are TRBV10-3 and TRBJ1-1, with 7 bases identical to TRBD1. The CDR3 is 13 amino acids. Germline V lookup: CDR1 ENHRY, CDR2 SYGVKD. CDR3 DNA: TGTGCTACGAGGGGGCCAGGGAACACTGAAGCTTTCTTT. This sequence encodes CATRGPGNTEAFF.

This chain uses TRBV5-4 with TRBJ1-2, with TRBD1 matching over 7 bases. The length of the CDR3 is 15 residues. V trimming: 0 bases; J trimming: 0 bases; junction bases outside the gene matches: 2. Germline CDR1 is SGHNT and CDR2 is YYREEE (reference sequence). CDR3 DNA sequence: TGTGCCAGCAGCTTGGGGGGGACAGCTAACTATGGCTACACCTTC. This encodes CASSLGGTANYGYTF.

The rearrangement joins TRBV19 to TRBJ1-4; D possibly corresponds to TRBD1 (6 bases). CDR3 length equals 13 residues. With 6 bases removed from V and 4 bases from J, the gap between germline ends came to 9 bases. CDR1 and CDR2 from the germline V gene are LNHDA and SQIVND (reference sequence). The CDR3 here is CASRQGFNEKLFF. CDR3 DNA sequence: TGTGCCAGTAGACAGGGTTTTAATGAAAAACTGTTTTTT. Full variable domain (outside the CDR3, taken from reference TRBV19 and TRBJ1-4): DGGITQSPKYLFRKEGQNVTLSCEQNLNHDAMYWYRQDPGQGLRLIYYSQIVNDFQKGDIAEGYSVSREKKESFPLTVTSAQKNPTAFYLCASRQGFNEKLFFGSGTQLSVL.

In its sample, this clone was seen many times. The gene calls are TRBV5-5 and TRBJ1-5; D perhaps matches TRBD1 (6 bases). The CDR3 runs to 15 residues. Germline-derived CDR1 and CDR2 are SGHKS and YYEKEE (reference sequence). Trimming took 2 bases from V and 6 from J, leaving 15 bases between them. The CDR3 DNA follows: TGTGCCAGCAGCTTAGAAAGACAGGCGGGTCAGCCCCAGCATTTT. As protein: CASSLERQAGQPQHF.

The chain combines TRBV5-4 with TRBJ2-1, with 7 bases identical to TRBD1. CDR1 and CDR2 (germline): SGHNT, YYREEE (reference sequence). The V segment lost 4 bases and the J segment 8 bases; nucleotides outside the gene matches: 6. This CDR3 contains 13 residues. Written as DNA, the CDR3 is TGTGCCAGCAGCCCCCGGACAGGTCATGAGCAGTTCTTC. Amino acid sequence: CASSPRTGHEQFF.

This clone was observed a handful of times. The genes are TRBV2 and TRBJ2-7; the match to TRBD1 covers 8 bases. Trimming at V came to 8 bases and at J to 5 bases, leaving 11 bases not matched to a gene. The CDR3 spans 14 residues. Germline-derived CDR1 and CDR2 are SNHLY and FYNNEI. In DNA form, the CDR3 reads TGTGCCAGCGACCTGGACAGGGCATCCCACGAGCAGTACTTC. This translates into CASDLDRASHEQYF.

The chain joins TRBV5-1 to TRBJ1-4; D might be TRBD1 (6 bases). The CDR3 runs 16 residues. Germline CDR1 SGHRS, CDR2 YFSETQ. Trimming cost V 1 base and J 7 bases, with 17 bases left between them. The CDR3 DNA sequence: TGCGCCAGCAGCTTGTCGGGGGGCCTGACCCGTGAAAAACTGTTTTTT. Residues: CASSLSGGLTREKLFF.

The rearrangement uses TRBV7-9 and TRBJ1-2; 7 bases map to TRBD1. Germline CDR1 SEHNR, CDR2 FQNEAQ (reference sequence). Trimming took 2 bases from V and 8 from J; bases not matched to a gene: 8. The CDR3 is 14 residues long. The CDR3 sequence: CASSLFGTERGYTF. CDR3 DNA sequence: TGTGCCAGCAGCTTATTCGGGACAGAACGCGGCTACACCTTC.

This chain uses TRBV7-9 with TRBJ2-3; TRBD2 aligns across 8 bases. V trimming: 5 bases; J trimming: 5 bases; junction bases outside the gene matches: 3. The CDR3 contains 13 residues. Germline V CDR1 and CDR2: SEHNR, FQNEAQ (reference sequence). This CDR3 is CASSPRGGDTQYF. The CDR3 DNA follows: TGTGCCAGCAGCCCCCGGGGGGGAGATACGCAGTATTTT.

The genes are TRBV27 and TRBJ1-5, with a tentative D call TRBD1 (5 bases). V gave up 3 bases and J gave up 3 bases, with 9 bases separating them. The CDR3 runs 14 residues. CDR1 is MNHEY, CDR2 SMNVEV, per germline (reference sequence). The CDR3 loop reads CASSFQGDNQPQHF. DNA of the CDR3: TGTGCCAGCAGTTTTCAGGGTGACAATCAGCCCCAGCATTTT.

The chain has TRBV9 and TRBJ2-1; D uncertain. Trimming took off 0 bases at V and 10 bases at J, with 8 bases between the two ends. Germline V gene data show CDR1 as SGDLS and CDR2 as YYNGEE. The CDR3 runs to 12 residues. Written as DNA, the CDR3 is TGTGCCAGCAGCGTAGGACGCGGAGAGCAGTTCTTC. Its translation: CASSVGRGEQFF.

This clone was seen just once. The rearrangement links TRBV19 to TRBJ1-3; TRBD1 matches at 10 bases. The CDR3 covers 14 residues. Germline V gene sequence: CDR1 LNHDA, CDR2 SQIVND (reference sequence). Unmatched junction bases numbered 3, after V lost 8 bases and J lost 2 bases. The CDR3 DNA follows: TGTGCCAGTCGACAGGGGGCAGCTGGAAACACCATATATTTT. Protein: CASRQGAAGNTIYF.

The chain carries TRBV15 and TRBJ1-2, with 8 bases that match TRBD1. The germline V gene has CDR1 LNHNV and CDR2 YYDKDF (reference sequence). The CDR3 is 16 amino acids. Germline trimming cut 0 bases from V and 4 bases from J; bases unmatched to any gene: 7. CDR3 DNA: TGTGCCACCAGCAGAGATCGACCAGGGGGCAGCTATGGCTACACCTTC. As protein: CATSRDRPGGSYGYTF.